This T cell receptor (beta chain) was sequenced for a study of shared clonotypes between healthy human individuals. Overall study context: A donor's plate count was three for CD4 naive and three for CD4 memory; CD8 naive had two and CD8 memory one.

Clones were read by immunoSEQ multiplex PCR, and TCRdb kept only the in-frame ones, dropping some. The sample includes roughly 320,000 clones, around nine tenths seen only once; the top ten take 16%. CDR3 size: 15 residues. Trimming took 2 bases from V and 6 from J; bases not matched to a gene: 5. This TCR came from a young man in good health. The chain combines TRBV5-3 with TRBJ2-1; 10 bases agree with TRBD2. TRBV5-3 is recorded as an ORF, its role being uncertain. The sample consisted of memory CD8+ T cells sorted from blood. Documented subset: CD45RO+ cells pooled with CCR7-negative TemRA cells. CDR3 nucleotide sequence: TGTGCCAGAAGCTTCCGGGCTAGCGGGAGCAATGAGCAGTTCTTC. Protein sequence: CARSFRASGSNEQFF.